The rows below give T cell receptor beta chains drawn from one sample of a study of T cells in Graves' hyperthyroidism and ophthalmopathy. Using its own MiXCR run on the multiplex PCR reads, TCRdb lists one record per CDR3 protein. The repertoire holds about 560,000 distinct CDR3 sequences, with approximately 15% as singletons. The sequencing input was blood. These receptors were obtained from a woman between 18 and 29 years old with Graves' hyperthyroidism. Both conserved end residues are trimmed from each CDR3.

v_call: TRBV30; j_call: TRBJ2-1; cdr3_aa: AWSGERVRTSGYNEQF
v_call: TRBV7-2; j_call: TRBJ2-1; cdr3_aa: ASSLIWSVNYNEQF
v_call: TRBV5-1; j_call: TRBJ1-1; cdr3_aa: ASSTRTGAVTEAF
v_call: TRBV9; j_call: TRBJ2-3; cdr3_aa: ASSVTAGESDTQY
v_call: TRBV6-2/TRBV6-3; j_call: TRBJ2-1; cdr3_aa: ASRADGGSEQF
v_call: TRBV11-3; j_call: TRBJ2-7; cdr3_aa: ASSAGQGASEQY
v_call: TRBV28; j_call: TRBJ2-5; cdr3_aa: ASSSRQGETQY
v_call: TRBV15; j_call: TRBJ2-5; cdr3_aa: ATSDRGLRETQY
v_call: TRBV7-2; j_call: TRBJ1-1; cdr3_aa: ASSTKQGEVTEAF
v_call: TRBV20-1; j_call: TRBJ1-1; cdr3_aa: SARLRQGGTEAF
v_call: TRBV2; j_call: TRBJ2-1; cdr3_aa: AGRTGGNEQF
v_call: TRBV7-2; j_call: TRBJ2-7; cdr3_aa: ASTQKPGSSYEQY
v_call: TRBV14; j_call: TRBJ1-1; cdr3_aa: ASSQYGTMNTEAF
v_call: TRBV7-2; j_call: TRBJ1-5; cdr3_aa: ASSPEGQLNQPQH
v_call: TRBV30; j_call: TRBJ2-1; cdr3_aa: ASGLARSYNEQF
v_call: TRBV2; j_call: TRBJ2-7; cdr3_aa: ASRASGGLQTTYEQY
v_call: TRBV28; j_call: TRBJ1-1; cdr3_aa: ASMLGVRLEAF
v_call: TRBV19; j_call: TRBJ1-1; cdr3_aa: ASVRDRETEAF
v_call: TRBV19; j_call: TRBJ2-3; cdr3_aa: ASSIGQLGDTQY
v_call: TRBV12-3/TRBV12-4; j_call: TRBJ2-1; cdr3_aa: ASSSAGNEQF
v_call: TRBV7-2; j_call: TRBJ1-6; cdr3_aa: ASSLGLRRMDSPLH
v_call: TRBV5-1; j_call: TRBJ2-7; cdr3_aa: ASSLAGAQAYTYEQY
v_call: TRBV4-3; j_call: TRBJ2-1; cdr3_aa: ASSQDLGSHEQF
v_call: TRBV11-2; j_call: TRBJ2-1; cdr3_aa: ASSSNRWGDEQF
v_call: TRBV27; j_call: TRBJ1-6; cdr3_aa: ASSLESRDSPLH
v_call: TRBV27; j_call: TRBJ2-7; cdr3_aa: ASSLSQGWEQY
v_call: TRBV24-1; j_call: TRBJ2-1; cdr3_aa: ATSVTGGITIEQF
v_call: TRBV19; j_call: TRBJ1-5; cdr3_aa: ASLRGDPTSNQPQH
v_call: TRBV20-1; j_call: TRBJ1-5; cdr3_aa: SATGPYSNQPQH
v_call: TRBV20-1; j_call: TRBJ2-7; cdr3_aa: SARDRASGIYEQY
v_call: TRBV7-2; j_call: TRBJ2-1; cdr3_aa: ASSWGLAGPNEQF
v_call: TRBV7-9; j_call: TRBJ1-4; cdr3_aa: ASSLSTGGPNEKLF
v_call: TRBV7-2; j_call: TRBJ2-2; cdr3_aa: ASSLVSFTGELF
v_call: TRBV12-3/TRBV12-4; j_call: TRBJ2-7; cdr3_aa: ASNRLAGGEQY
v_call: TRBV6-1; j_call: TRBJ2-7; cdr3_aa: ASRRGQIYEQY
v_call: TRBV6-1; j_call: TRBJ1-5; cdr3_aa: ASSAGTTHNQPQH
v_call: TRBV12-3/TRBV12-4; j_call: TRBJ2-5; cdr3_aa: ASSPAGRMSETQY